A single sample gave rise to the 7 T cell receptor beta chains below, sequenced in a study of molecular identifiers for immune sequencing clone quantification. TCRdb reanalysed the PCR reads using MiXCR and keeps one entry per CDR3 protein. The sample lists nearly 650,000 distinct CDR3 sequences; about 25% were seen once. Sample: naive CD8+ T cells from blood, with Jurkat cell RNA spiked in. Stated subset: FACS-sorted CD8+CD4-CCR7+CD45RA+ naive T cells. All receptors come from a human donor in good health. Some libraries in this study had Jurkat cell RNA spiked in.

The CDR3 loop is CSARGSLVGVTTEAFF. Here the CDR3 DNA reads TGCAGTGCTAGAGGCTCCCTCGTGGGGGTTACTACTGAAGCTTTCTTT. The gene calls are TRBV20-1 and TRBJ1-1; D perhaps matches TRBD1 (5 bases). This CDR3 has 16 residues. V was clipped by 1 base and J by 5 bases, with 20 bases between them. Germline V CDR1 and CDR2: DFQATT, SNEGSKA (reference sequence).

About this clonotype itself: An end of the junction differs from the germline gene, which may be a read error. This chain joins TRBV5-6 and TRBJ1-5; 9 positions agree with TRBD1. Germline values: CDR1 SGHDT, CDR2 YYEEEE. This CDR3 has 15 amino acids. CDR3 sequence (DNA): TGTGCCAGCAGCTTGGAGGGACAGGGAAATCAGCCCCTGCATTTT. Translated, it gives CASSLEGQGNQPLHF.

In regard to this clonotype: Being one base from a much bigger clone, this may be a read error. The CDR3 does not end in the conserved phenylalanine or tryptophan, so this is likely a read error. This rearrangement joins TRBV4-1 to TRBJ2-7, with D perhaps being TRBD1 or TRBD2 (6 bases each). The germline V gene has CDR1 MGHRA and CDR2 YSYEKL. CDR3 length: 14 amino acids. V was pared by 6 bases and J by 0 bases, with 12 bases between. The CDR3 here is CASSPGGPSYEQYY. CDR3 nucleotides: TGCGCCAGCAGTCCCGGGGGCCCCTCCTACGAGCAGTACTAC.

Remarks on this clonotype: This clone may be a read error of a much larger clone one base away. This chain uses TRBV5-1 with TRBJ1-1, with D unclear. Per germline, CDR1 SGHRS and CDR2 YFSETQ. V was pared by 0 bases and J by 6 bases, with 12 bases between. CDR3 length equals 14 residues. The CDR3, as DNA: TGCGCCAGCAGCTTGGGGTTTGCAGAACCTGAAGCTTTCTTT. The encoded protein is CASSLGFAEPEAFF.

This clonotype has a count of ten or more. V and J are TRBV12-3 or TRBV12-4 and TRBJ2-3, with 10 bases matching TRBD2. This CDR3 comprises 14 residues. J lost 4 bases, V lost 5 bases, and 3 bases had no gene match. The CDR3 loop is CASSPSGGADTQYF. The CDR3 nucleotides are TGTGCCAGCAGTCCCAGCGGGGGGGCAGATACGCAGTATTTT.

This clonotype was recorded many times. The chain employs TRBV7-6 and TRBJ2-1; 8 nucleotides match TRBD2. Trimming cost V 5 bases and J 5 bases; bases outside gene matches: 14. The CDR3 runs to 17 residues. From germline, CDR1 is SGHVS and CDR2 FNYEAQ. This chain's CDR3 is CASSQYRGGPENNEQFF. CDR3 DNA sequence: TGTGCCAGCAGCCAATACCGGGGGGGCCCGGAAAACAATGAGCAGTTCTTC.

This clonotype occurred many times. The V call is TRBV2, the J call TRBJ2-7, with D perhaps given as TRBD1 or TRBD2 (7 bases each). V was clipped by 5 bases and J by 0 bases, with 11 bases between them. The CDR3 length is 14 residues. Germline V lookup: CDR1 SNHLY, CDR2 FYNNEI. This chain's CDR3 is CASSRGDSSYEQYF. DNA for the CDR3: TGTGCCAGCAGTCGGGGGGACAGCTCCTACGAGCAGTACTTC.